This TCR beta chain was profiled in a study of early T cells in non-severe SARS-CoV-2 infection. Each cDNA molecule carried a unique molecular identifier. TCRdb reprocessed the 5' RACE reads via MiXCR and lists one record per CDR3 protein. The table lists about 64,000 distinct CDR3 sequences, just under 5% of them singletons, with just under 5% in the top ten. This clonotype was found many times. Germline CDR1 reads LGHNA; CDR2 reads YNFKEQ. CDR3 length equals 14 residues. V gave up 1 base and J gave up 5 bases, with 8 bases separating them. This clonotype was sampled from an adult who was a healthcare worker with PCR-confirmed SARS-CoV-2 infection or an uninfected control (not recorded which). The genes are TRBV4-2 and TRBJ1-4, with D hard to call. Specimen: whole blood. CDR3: CASSQVTDNEKLFF. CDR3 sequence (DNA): TGTGCCAGCAGCCAAGTGACGGACAATGAAAAACTGTTTTTT.